The clone carrying this T cell receptor beta chain has only one observation. J gave up 4 bases and V 8 bases, and 13 bases lay outside the gene matches. This CDR3 contains 15 residues. Per germline, CDR1 SNHLY and CDR2 FYNNEI. This sample was taken from a study of radiotherapy plus CTLA-4 blockade in lung cancer. TCRdb's table, derived via immunoSEQ multiplex PCR, lists solely in-frame clones and lacks some. The table has about 120,000 clones, 75% to 90% seen once. The V and J genes are TRBV2 and TRBJ2-5; 7 bases are shared with TRBD2. This clonotype was sampled from a human donor with non-small cell lung cancer that progressed on radiotherapy plus ipilimumab. The sample in question was peripheral blood, obtained from a patient treated with radiotherapy plus ipilimumab. The CDR3 reads CASRTMAGEGETQYF. The CDR3 DNA reads TGTGCCAGCCGGACGATGGCGGGAGAAGGAGAGACCCAGTACTTC.